The 19 T cell receptor beta chains given below trace back to one sample, sequenced in a study of beta chain features in type 1 diabetes. Sequencing targeted expressed TCRB transcripts, as all isolated RNA had been reverse transcribed. Data came from immunoSEQ multiplex PCR; TCRdb stores just in-frame clones and leaves some out. The table includes 120,000 to 150,000 clones, about 10% detected once. Material: naive CD4+ T cells from blood. The receptors originated from a man aged 18 to 29 in good health.

This clone was picked up a small number of times. V usage is TRBV9 and J usage is TRBJ1-2; D may be TRBD1 (6 bases). There are 12 residues in the CDR3. Looked up from germline, CDR1 is SGDLS and CDR2 is YYNGEE. Trimming pared 4 bases from V and 8 bases from J, leaving 12 bases between. CDR3: CASSRDIGGYTF. The CDR3 region has the DNA TGTGCCAGCAGCCGGGACATAGGGGGCTACACCTTC.

The genes are TRBV18 and TRBJ1-2; 7 positions match TRBD1. V was pared by 3 bases and J by 6 bases, with 10 bases of the junction left unmatched. This CDR3 region has 15 residues. The germline V gene has CDR1 KGHSH and CDR2 LQKENI. In DNA form, the CDR3 reads TGTGCCAGCTCACCGGCGTTGAACCAGGGGGATGGCTACACCTTC. Translated: CASSPALNQGDGYTF.

This clone was recorded a few times. V usage is TRBV30 and J usage is TRBJ2-5, with unresolved D. Trimming left V 0 bases short and J 1 base short, with 9 bases between. The CDR3 contains 14 residues. The germline gives CDR1 GTSNPN, CDR2 SVGIG (reference sequence). CDR3 in amino acids: CAWSVYAIQETQYF. CDR3 sequence (DNA): TGTGCCTGGAGTGTATACGCTATCCAAGAGACCCAGTACTTC.

The chain carries TRBV2 and TRBJ1-1; D may be TRBD1 (6 bases). The V end lost 5 bases, the J end lost 1 base, and 11 bases lay between the germline ends. The CDR3 length is 14 residues. CDR1 SNHLY and CDR2 FYNNEI come from the germline V gene. CDR3 amino acids: CASSRQATNTEAFF. The CDR3 region has the DNA TGTGCCAGCAGTAGACAGGCAACGAACACTGAAGCTTTCTTT.

The rearrangement joins TRBV7-2 to TRBJ2-1; the match to TRBD2 covers 8 bases. The CDR3 consists of 12 residues. V lost 5 bases to trimming and J lost 13 bases; unmatched junction nucleotides: 7. The germline V gene encodes CDR1 SGHTA and CDR2 FQGNSA. CDR3 DNA: TGTGCCAGCAGCAGGCCGGGACTAGGACAGTTCTTC. Protein product: CASSRPGLGQFF.

The DNA of the CDR3 is TGTGCCAGCAGCTTTACAACCCTGTCCTACGAGCAGTACTTC. Translation gives CASSFTTLSYEQYF. The chain is built from TRBV7-8 and TRBJ2-7; D gene unclear. CDR1 SGHVS and CDR2 FQNEAQ come from the germline V gene. Trimming shortened V by 3 bases and J by 1 base, and 10 bases separated the two germline ends. The CDR3 is 14 residues long.

The chain employs TRBV19 and TRBJ2-5; 9 bases match TRBD2. The CDR3 has 17 amino acids. With V trimmed by 3 bases and J by 4 bases, 12 bases remained unmatched. Per germline, CDR1 LNHDA and CDR2 SQIVND (reference sequence). CDR3 DNA sequence: TGTGCCAGTAGTATCGGTTTGGGCGGGGGGGCAGGAGAGACCCAGTACTTC. It yields the protein CASSIGLGGGAGETQYF.

There are a few counts of this clone. V usage is TRBV5-5 and J usage is TRBJ2-5; 7 bases line up with TRBD1. CDR3 length equals 14 residues. Germline CDR1 reads SGHKS; CDR2 reads YYEKEE (reference sequence). Trimming at V came to 3 bases and at J to 6 bases, leaving 8 bases not matched to a gene. CDR3 sequence (DNA): TGTGCCAGCAGCTCTCTTGACAGGGACCAGACCCAGTACTTC. As protein: CASSSLDRDQTQYF.

The chain carries TRBV7-3 and TRBJ2-7; 9 bases are shared with TRBD1. Germline V gives CDR1 SGHTA, CDR2 FQGTGA. Trimming at V came to 5 bases and at J to 0 bases, leaving 8 bases not matched to a gene. The CDR3 loop spans 16 amino acids. The CDR3 nucleotides are TGTGCCAGCAGCCGCCTCGGGACAGGGTTCTCCTACGAGCAGTACTTC. It codes for CASSRLGTGFSYEQYF.

This clone was observed a handful of times. As DNA, the CDR3 is TGTGCCAGCTCACCACGATTGCTAGCGGGGGAAACCTACGAGCAGTACTTC. Translation: CASSPRLLAGETYEQYF. This sequence joins TRBV18 and TRBJ2-7, with 10 bases aligning to TRBD2. Per the germline V gene, CDR1 is KGHSH and CDR2 is LQKENI. The CDR3 extends over 17 amino acids. After removal of 1 base from V and 2 bases from J, the junction contained 8 bases not matched to a gene. Based on the CDR3 plus reference TRBV18 and TRBJ2-7, the full variable domain is NAGVMQNPRHLVRRRGQEARLRCSPMKGHSHVYWYRQLPEEGLKFMVYLQKENIIDESGMPKERFSAEFPKEGPSILRIQQVVRGDSAAYFCASSPRLLAGETYEQYFGPGTRLTVT.

This clone was seen a few times. The J gene is TRBJ2-3, the V gene TRBV5-1; maybe TRBD2 (5 bases). Looked up from germline, CDR1 is SGHRS and CDR2 is YFSETQ. The CDR3 covers 15 residues. Trimming left V 0 bases short and J 2 bases short, with 10 bases between. The CDR3 region has the DNA TGCGCCAGCAGCTTGGACGGGGTATACACAGATACGCAGTATTTT. Translating gives CASSLDGVYTDTQYF.

This clone turned up a few times. J is TRBJ1-5 and V is TRBV27; D is possibly TRBD1 (5 bases). The germline V gene encodes CDR1 MNHEY and CDR2 SMNVEV (reference sequence). The CDR3 contains 16 residues. The V end lost 2 bases, the J end lost 4 bases, and 15 bases lay between the germline ends. The chain's CDR3 is CASSLQRLDNNQPQHF. The DNA of the CDR3 is TGTGCCAGCAGTTTACAGAGGTTGGACAATAATCAGCCCCAGCATTTT.

This clone was recorded a few times. V usage is TRBV7-8 and J usage is TRBJ2-5; 7 bases fit TRBD2. Trimming cost V 1 base and J 11 bases; bases outside gene matches: 13. Germline values: CDR1 SGHVS, CDR2 FQNEAQ. The CDR3 is 15 residues long. The CDR3 nucleotides read TGTGCCAGCAGCTTAGTGCGTTCGGCTCGGGGGGAGCAGTACTTC. Amino acids: CASSLVRSARGEQYF.

This chain joins TRBV9 and TRBJ1-6, with D unclear. V was cut by 0 bases and J by 8 bases, with 12 bases left in between. The CDR3 is 15 amino acids. CDR1 is SGDLS, CDR2 YYNGEE, per germline. The CDR3 DNA reads TGTGCCAGCAGCGTAGTTGCAGCGTTTGATTCACCCCTCCACTTT. Translation gives CASSVVAAFDSPLHF.

A few counts support this clone. The rearrangement links TRBV7-2 to TRBJ2-1, with a weak D call TRBD1 (6 bases). V was clipped by 1 base and J by 6 bases, with 13 bases between them. CDR1 is SGHTA, CDR2 FQGNSA, per germline. The CDR3 consists of 15 residues. The CDR3 DNA reads TGTGCCAGCAGCTTAGAAGGGTACAGGGTCAATGAGCAGTTCTTC. Translation gives CASSLEGYRVNEQFF.

The sample holds many counts of this clone. This chain connects TRBV9 to TRBJ2-7; 7 bases match TRBD1. CDR1 and CDR2 (germline): SGDLS, YYNGEE. The V gene end was trimmed by 3 bases and the J gene end by 4 bases; junction bases not matched to a gene: 4. The CDR3 is 13 residues long. The DNA of the CDR3 is TGTGCCAGCAGCGCAGGGGGTTGGTACGAGCAGTACTTC. It translates to CASSAGGWYEQYF.

This clone was seen a few times. The CDR3, as DNA: TGCGCCAGCAGCCAAGTCACGGGGTTAGCCAAAAACATTCAGTACTTC. Translating it yields CASSQVTGLAKNIQYF. V and J are TRBV4-3 and TRBJ2-4, with D perhaps matching TRBD2 (5 bases). In germline, CDR1 is LGHNA, CDR2 YSLEER. Trimming took 1 base from V and 0 from J, leaving 10 bases between them. This CDR3 has 16 amino acids.

This rearrangement joins TRBV5-8 to TRBJ2-2; D is possibly TRBD2 (5 bases). The germline V gene has CDR1 SGHTS and CDR2 YDEGEE. This CDR3 is 17 amino acids long. The V end was cut by 0 bases, the J end by 1 base, with 13 bases between. CDR3 sequence reads: CASSLAGNSENTGELFF. In DNA form, the CDR3 reads TGTGCCAGCAGCTTGGCCGGGAACAGCGAGAACACCGGGGAGCTGTTTTTT.

The chain uses TRBV5-4 and TRBJ2-2; weak D call: TRBD1 (6 bases). Between the trimmed V and J ends, which lost 4 bases and 1 base, there was a span of 14 bases. Germline V gene sequence: CDR1 SGHNT, CDR2 YYREEE (reference sequence). The CDR3 spans 16 residues. For the CDR3, the DNA is TGTGCCAGCAGCACTCCACAGGGCGAGAACACCGGGGAGCTGTTTTTT. Residues: CASSTPQGENTGELFF. The full variable domain, rest sourced from reference TRBV5-4 and TRBJ2-2, is ETGVTQSPTHLIKTRGQQVTLRCSSQSGHNTVSWYQQALGQGPQFIFQYYREEENGRGNFPPRFSGLQFPNYSSELNVNALELDDSALYLCASSTPQGENTGELFFGEGSRLTVL.